The rows below give T cell receptor beta chains drawn from one sample of a study of cytomegalovirus exposure and HLA in healthy donors. Sequenced by immunoSEQ multiplex PCR; TCRdb stores in-frame clones only, minus some. This table has 150,000 to 200,000 clones, 75% to 85% appearing once. The sample was PBMCs. The receptors were gathered from a man aged 18 to 29 in good health and CMV-seronegative. The CDR3 runs from the conserved cysteine through the conserved F or W. The D gene is left open where the match is weak. Some rows have no size entry. The others give once, few or many, or a class for an expanded clone.

V gene,clone size,J gene,D gene,CDR3 DNA,CDR3 protein
TRBV11-2,.,TRBJ2-3,.,TGTGCCAGCAGCTTAGGATATGAGGATACGCAGTATTTT,CASSLGYEDTQYF
TRBV27,.,TRBJ2-1,TRBD2,TGTGCCAGCAGACCCGGGGGGGGGAGCTACAATGAGCAGTTCTTC,CASRPGGGSYNEQFF
TRBV11-3,once,TRBJ1-2,TRBD1,TGTGCCAGCAGCCAGGGGGGCGGCTATGGCTACACCTTC,CASSQGGGYGYTF
TRBV11-3,.,TRBJ1-5,.,TGTGCCAGCAGCGTGGGCGGGGGCAGGAGCAATCAGCCCCAGCATTTT,CASSVGGGRSNQPQHF
TRBV18,.,TRBJ2-1,.,TGTGCCAGCTCACCACCGATGGGGGCCCTCTCCTACAATGAGCAGTTCTTC,CASSPPMGALSYNEQFF
TRBV7-6,.,TRBJ1-4,TRBD1,TGTGCCAGCAGCCAGACAGGGATTAATGAAAAACTGTTTTTT,CASSQTGINEKLFF
TRBV5-1,.,TRBJ2-7,TRBD2,TGCGCCAGCAGCGCAGGACTAGCGGGATATTCCTACGAGCAGTACTTC,CASSAGLAGYSYEQYF
TRBV18,.,TRBJ2-1,TRBD2,TGTGCCAGCTCACCACGGACTAGCCGAGACAATGAGCAGTTCTTC,CASSPRTSRDNEQFF
TRBV7-2,.,TRBJ1-2,.,TGTGCCAGCAGCCCCCGCACGGACACTGGCTACACCTTC,CASSPRTDTGYTF
TRBV9,once,TRBJ1-2,TRBD1,TGTGCCAGCAGCCCAACAGGGGTGGATGGCTACACCTTC,CASSPTGVDGYTF
TRBV19,once,TRBJ1-5,.,TGTGCCAGTAGTGACACAGGGTATGTGGGCAATCAGCCCCAGCATTTT,CASSDTGYVGNQPQHF
TRBV6-5,.,TRBJ1-6,.,TGTGCCAGCACTCTAGGACTGAACCATAATTCACCCCTCCACTTT,CASTLGLNHNSPLHF
TRBV7-2,.,TRBJ2-5,.,TGTGCCAGCAGCAGCGGGACAGGCCAAGAGACCCAGTACTTC,CASSSGTGQETQYF
TRBV6-5,.,TRBJ2-3,.,TGTGCCAGCAGTTACTCGAGGGGGAGTACGCAGTATTTT,CASSYSRGSTQYF
TRBV6-5,.,TRBJ2-7,TRBD1,TGTGCCAGCAGTAACCGACAGGGGGCGAGGGAGCAGTACTTC,CASSNRQGAREQYF
TRBV19,few,TRBJ1-4,.,TGTGCCAGTAGTATACAGGGGTTGGCTAATGAAAAACTGTTTTTT,CASSIQGLANEKLFF
TRBV2,.,TRBJ1-5,.,TGTGCCACCCAGAAGGGGGGGAATCAGCCCCAGCATTTT,CATQKGGNQPQHF
TRBV11-2,.,TRBJ2-7,.,TGTGCCAGCAGCTTAGGCGGGACGACCTACGAGCAGTACTTC,CASSLGGTTYEQYF
TRBV18,.,TRBJ2-7,.,TGTGCCAGCTCACCATTAGCCTACGAGCAGTACTTC,CASSPLAYEQYF
TRBV18,few,TRBJ1-4,.,TGTGCCAGCTCACCCGATCGGCAGGGGAGAGAAAAACTGTTTTTT,CASSPDRQGREKLFF
TRBV25-1,.,TRBJ2-1,.,TGTGCCAGCAGTGAACAGGGCTCCTACAATGAGCAGTTCTTC,CASSEQGSYNEQFF
TRBV6-1,few,TRBJ1-2,.,TGTGCCAGCAGGGTCGGGGACTATGGCTACACCTTC,CASRVGDYGYTF
TRBV30,.,TRBJ2-1,TRBD2,TGTGCCTGCGGACTAGCGGGAACCAATGAGCAGTTCTTC,CACGLAGTNEQFF
TRBV2,.,TRBJ2-7,TRBD2,TGTGCCAGCAGTGAAGGGCTAGCGGGGTCCTACGAGCAGTACTTC,CASSEGLAGSYEQYF
TRBV7-9,.,TRBJ2-2,.,TGTGCCAGCAGCACGACAGACCTAGTTAACACCGGGGAGCTGTTTTTT,CASSTTDLVNTGELFF
TRBV5-6,.,TRBJ2-7,TRBD1,TGTGCCAGCAGCTTGATGACAGGGGAGTTGTACGAGCAGTACTTC,CASSLMTGELYEQYF
TRBV9,.,TRBJ2-1,TRBD2,TGTGCCAGCAAACCTGGTTTAGCGGGGGCCCCGGGTGAGCAGTTCTTC,CASKPGLAGAPGEQFF